These 15 T cell receptor beta chains were sequenced from one sample in a study of tumor-infiltrating lymphocytes in primary liver carcinoma (dated by TCRdb to 2016 to 2017). Without any cell sorting, total RNA and DNA were extracted together from approximately 22-30 mg of bulk tissue using the AllPrep DNA/RNA mini kit. TCRdb records Illumina HiSeq 2500 as the sequencer. Starting from approximately 0.5 ug total RNA, TCRbeta-specific cDNA was produced by reverse transcription with a constant-region primer and ProtoScript II reverse transcriptase. Three nested multiplex PCR rounds, following a slightly modified ARM-PCR procedure, were used to build the TCRbeta libraries. The first two PCR rounds used multiplex TRBV1-TRBV30 forward primers with a Cbeta reverse primer, each for 10 cycles. Starting from the raw public reads, TCRdb applied fastp trimming at Q25, assembled clones with MiXCR and retained in-frame beta chains. A single entry per CDR3 protein holds the most common genes and DNA from its merged rows. Here the sample has 90,000 to 110,000 distinct CDR3 sequences; 80% to 85% occur a single time. In total, the top ten clones hold approximately 21% of the sample.

The sequencing sample was made of liver tumor tissue from sampling region 3. The cell subset or site label on this specimen signifies: tumor region T3, left-lateral pole. The receptors derive from a man aged 35 to 55 with primary liver carcinoma and hepatitis B virus infection.

To note about this clonotype: The germline gene is not matched at one end of the junction; a read error may be the cause. The chain joins TRBV19 to TRBJ2-2, with a weak D call TRBD2 (5 bases). CDR1 is LNHDA and CDR2 is SQIVND in the germline V gene (reference sequence). This CDR3 spans 14 amino acids. The CDR3 region has the DNA TGTGCCAGTAGGCCCGTCGTGGGCACCGGGAAGCTGTTTTTT. Translating gives CASRPVVGTGKLFF.

Points on this clonotype: One junction end does not reproduce the germline sequence, and a read error may be involved. The chain couples TRBV6-2 or TRBV6-3 to TRBJ2-3; 9 bases align to TRBD2. CDR3 length: 20 residues. Germline CDR1 MNHEY, CDR2 SVGEGT. CDR3 nucleotides: TGTGTCAGCCTACTGGGCCCTAGCGGGAACGTCCCCCCTGGCACAGATACGCAGTATTTT. Translation gives CVSLLGPSGNVPPGTDTQYF.

The chain combines TRBV18 with TRBJ2-5, with D perhaps TRBD1 or TRBD2 (5 bases each). This CDR3 has 15 residues. Germline lookup yields CDR1 KGHSH and CDR2 LQKENI. CDR3 loop: CGNSPRDVFQETQYF. The CDR3 bases are TGTGGCAACTCACCTAGGGACGTTTTCCAAGAGACCCAGTACTTC.

This clonotype was seen many times. The gene calls are TRBV2 and TRBJ2-3; TRBD1 agrees at 10 bases. Germline trimming cut 1 base from V and 3 bases from J; bases unmatched to any gene: 7. The CDR3 is 17 amino acids. Germline assignment: CDR1 SNHLY and CDR2 FYNNEI. The CDR3 loop is CASSEERDRGLTDTQYF. The CDR3 DNA reads TGTGCCAGCAGTGAAGAACGTGACAGGGGGCTAACAGATACGCAGTATTTT.

CDR3 DNA: TGTGCCAGGAGCTACTCGTTCGGGAGGGCTGAAGCTTTCTTT. The encoded protein is CARSYSFGRAEAFF. This chain connects TRBV6-5 to TRBJ1-1; no clear D gene. Germline V CDR1 and CDR2: MNHEY, SVGAGI. The length of the CDR3 is 14 residues. V was clipped by 9 bases and J by 6 bases, with 20 bases between them.

The chain couples TRBV6-2 or TRBV6-3 to TRBJ2-7; 8 positions match TRBD2. Germline CDR1 and CDR2: MNHEY and SVGEGT. The CDR3 has 15 residues. The CDR3 reads CASGEEGGTSYEQYF. In nucleotides, the CDR3 is TGTGCTAGCGGGGAAGAGGGCGGAACCTCCTACGAGCAGTACTTC.

For this clonotype: A much larger clone differs by one base, so this may be a read error. The rearrangement joins TRBV5-1 to TRBJ1-2; D unclear. V lost 6 bases, J lost 4 bases, and 13 bases lay in between. The CDR3 has 13 residues. Germline loops: CDR1 SGHRS, CDR2 YFSETQ. The CDR3 region has the DNA TGCGCCAGCACCACCCGGTACAGCTATGGCTACACCTTC. Translation gives CASTTRYSYGYTF.

The chain joins TRBV6-5 to TRBJ2-3; no firm D call. The germline gives CDR1 MNHEY, CDR2 SVGAGI. Trimming cost V 7 bases and J 1 base, with 12 bases left between them. The CDR3 loop spans 14 amino acids. CDR3 coding DNA: TGTGCCAGCAATTTGACCGGAGGCACAGATACGCAGTATTTT. It is translated as CASNLTGGTDTQYF.

This rearrangement joins TRBV30 to TRBJ1-6, with D tentatively TRBD1 (6 bases). The germline V gene encodes CDR1 GTSNPN and CDR2 SVGIG (reference sequence). CDR3 length: 13 residues. Trimming removed 3 bases at V and 10 bases at J, with 13 bases between. The CDR3 bases are TGTGCCTGGAGCGCACGGGGGGCGTCACCCCTCCACTTT. Translated: CAWSARGASPLHF.

As concerns this clonotype: Here the CDR3 omits its conserved ending phenylalanine or tryptophan, so a read error is the likely source. The chain is built from TRBV28 and TRBJ2-1; 10 nucleotides agree with TRBD1. CDR3 length: 14 amino acids. Trimming cost V 7 bases and J 7 bases; bases outside gene matches: 7. Germline V gene lookup returns CDR1 MDHEN and CDR2 SYDVKM. In nucleotides, the CDR3 is TGTGCCAGCACCGGGACAGGGGCGACGAATGAGCAGTTCTTG. This gives the protein CASTGTGATNEQFL.

The V gene is TRBV5-4, the J gene TRBJ1-5; TRBD1 might be the D (5 bases). The germline V gene encodes CDR1 SGHNT and CDR2 YYREEE (reference sequence). The CDR3 runs 14 residues. Between the trimmed V and J ends, which lost 0 bases and 9 bases, there was a span of 13 bases. The CDR3 loop reads CASSLDGQYWPQHF. Here the CDR3 DNA reads TGTGCCAGCAGCTTGGATGGACAATATTGGCCCCAGCATTTT.

A word on this clonotype: A read error may account for a junction end that differs from germline. The J gene is TRBJ2-1, the V gene TRBV5-1; maybe TRBD2 (5 bases). Germline V CDR1 and CDR2: SGHRS, YFSETQ. The CDR3 consists of 15 residues. CDR3 in amino acids: CTSSLVGEPYNDQFF. The DNA of the CDR3 is TGCACCAGCAGCTTGGTTGGGGAGCCCTACAATGACCAGTTCTTC. Complete variable domain (other parts from reference TRBV5-1 and TRBJ2-1): KAGVTQTPRYLIKTRGQQVTLSCSPISGHRSVSWYQQTPGQGLQFLFEYFSETQRNKGNFPGRFSGRQFSNSRSEMNVSTLELGDSALYLCTSSLVGEPYNDQFFGPGTRLTVL.

The sample holds many counts of this clonotype. The rearrangement uses TRBV5-5 and TRBJ2-1; perhaps TRBD2 as D (6 bases). CDR3 length: 14 residues. The germline V gene encodes CDR1 SGHKS and CDR2 YYEKEE (reference sequence). Trimming stripped 1 base from V and 1 base from J, with 6 bases between. CDR3 in amino acids: CASSLRESYNEQFF. Here the CDR3 DNA reads TGTGCCAGCAGCTTGCGGGAGTCCTACAATGAGCAGTTCTTC.

As for this clonotype: As the CDR3 is not closed by the conserved phenylalanine or tryptophan, this likely results from a read error. This chain links TRBV7-9 with TRBJ1-2, with 7 bases identical to TRBD1. V shed 6 bases, J shed 6 bases, and the junction held 10 bases outside the gene matches. The CDR3 extends over 14 amino acids. Germline assignment: CDR1 SEHNR and CDR2 FQNEAQ (reference sequence). CDR3 in amino acids: CASSLIEGANGYTL. CDR3 bases: TGTGCCAGCAGTTTAATCGAGGGGGCGAATGGCTACACCTTA.

Comments on this clonotype: A read error may account for a junction end that differs from germline. The rearrangement links TRBV6-1 to TRBJ2-2; D uncertain. The germline V gene has CDR1 MNHNS and CDR2 SASEGT. The CDR3 consists of 13 residues. CDR3 nucleotide sequence: TGTGCCAACAGTCGGGTTTTCACCCGGGAGCTGTTTTTT. Translation: CANSRVFTRELFF.